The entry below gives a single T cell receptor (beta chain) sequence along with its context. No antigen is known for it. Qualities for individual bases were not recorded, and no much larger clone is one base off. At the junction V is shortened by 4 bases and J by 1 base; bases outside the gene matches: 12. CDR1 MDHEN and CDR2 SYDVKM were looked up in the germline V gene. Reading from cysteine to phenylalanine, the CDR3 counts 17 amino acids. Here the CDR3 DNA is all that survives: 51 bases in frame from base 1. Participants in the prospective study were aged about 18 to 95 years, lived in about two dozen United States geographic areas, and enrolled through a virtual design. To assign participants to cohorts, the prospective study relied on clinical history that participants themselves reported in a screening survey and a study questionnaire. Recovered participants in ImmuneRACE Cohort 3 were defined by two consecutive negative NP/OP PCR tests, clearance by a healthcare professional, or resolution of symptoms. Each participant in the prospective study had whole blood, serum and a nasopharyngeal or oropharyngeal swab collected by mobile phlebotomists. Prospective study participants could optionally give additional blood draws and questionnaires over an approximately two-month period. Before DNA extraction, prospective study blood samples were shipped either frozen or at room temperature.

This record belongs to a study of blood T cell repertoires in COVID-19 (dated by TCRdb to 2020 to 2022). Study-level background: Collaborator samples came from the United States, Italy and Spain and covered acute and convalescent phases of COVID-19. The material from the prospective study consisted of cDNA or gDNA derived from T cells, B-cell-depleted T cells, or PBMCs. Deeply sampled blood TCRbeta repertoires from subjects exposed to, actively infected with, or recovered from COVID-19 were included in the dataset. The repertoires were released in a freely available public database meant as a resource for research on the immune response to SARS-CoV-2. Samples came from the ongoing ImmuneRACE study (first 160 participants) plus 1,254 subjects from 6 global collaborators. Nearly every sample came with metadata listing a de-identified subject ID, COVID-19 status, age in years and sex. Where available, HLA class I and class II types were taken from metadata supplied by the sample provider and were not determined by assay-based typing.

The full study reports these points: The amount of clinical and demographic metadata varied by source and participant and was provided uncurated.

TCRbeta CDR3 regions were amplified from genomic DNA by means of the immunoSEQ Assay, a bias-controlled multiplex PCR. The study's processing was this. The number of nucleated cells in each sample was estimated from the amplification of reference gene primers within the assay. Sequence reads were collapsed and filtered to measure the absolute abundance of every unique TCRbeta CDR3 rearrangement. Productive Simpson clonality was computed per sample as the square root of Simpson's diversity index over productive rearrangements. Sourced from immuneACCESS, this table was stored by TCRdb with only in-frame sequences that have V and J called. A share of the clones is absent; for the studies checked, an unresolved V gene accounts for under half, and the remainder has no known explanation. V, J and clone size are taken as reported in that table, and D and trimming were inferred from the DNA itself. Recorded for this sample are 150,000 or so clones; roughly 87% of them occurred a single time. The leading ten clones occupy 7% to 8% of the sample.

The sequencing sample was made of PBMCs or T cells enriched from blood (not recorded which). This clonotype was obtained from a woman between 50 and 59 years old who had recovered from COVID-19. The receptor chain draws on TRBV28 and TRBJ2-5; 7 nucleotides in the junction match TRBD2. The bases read TGTGCCAGCAGTTCGCGAAATATAGCGGGCCGCCAAGAGACCCAGTACTTC. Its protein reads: CASSSRNIAGRQETQYF.